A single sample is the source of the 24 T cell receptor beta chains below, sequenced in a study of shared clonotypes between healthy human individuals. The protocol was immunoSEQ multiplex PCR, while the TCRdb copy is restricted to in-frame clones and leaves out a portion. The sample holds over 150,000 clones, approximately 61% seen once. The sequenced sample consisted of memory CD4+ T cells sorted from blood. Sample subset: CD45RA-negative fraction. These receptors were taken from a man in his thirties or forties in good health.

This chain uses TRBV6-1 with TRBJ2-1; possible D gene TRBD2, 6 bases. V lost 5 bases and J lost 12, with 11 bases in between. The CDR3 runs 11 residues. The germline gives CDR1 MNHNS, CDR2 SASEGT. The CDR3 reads CASSLGLVQFF. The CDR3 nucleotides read TGTGCCAGCAGTTTGGGACTTGTGCAGTTCTTC.

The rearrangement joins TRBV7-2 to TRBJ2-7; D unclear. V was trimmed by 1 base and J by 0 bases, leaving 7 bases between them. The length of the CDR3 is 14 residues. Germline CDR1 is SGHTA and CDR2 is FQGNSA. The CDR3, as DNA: TGTGCCAGCAGCTTAGGAGTCGCCTCCTACGAGCAGTACTTC. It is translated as CASSLGVASYEQYF.

The CDR3 loop is CASSLTSGWEQYF. For the CDR3, the DNA is TGTGCCAGCAGCTTAACTAGCGGATGGGAGCAGTACTTC. This rearrangement joins TRBV11-3 to TRBJ2-7; 8 bases are shared with TRBD2. Germline CDR1 and CDR2: SGHNT and YENEEA. The CDR3 contains 13 residues. V dropped 2 bases and J dropped 7; count of bases not matched to a gene: 4.

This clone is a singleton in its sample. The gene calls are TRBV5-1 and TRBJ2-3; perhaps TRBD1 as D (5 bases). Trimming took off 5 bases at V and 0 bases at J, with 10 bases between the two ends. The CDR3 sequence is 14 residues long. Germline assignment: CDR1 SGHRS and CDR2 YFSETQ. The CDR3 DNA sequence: TGCGCCAGCAGGCAGGGCCGTAGCACAGATACGCAGTATTTT. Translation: CASRQGRSTDTQYF.

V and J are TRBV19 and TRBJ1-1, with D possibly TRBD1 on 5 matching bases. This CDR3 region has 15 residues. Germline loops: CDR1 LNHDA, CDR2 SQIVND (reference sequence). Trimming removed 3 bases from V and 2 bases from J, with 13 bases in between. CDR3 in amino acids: CASSIQGPRNTEAFF. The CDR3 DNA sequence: TGTGCCAGTAGTATCCAGGGCCCGCGAAACACTGAAGCTTTCTTT.

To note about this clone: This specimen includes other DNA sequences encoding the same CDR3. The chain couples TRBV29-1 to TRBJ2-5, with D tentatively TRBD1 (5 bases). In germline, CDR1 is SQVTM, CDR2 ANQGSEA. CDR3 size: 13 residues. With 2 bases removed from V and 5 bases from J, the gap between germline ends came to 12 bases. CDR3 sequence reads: CSVERQGRETQYF. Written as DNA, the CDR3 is TGCAGCGTTGAAAGGCAGGGAAGGGAGACCCAGTACTTC.

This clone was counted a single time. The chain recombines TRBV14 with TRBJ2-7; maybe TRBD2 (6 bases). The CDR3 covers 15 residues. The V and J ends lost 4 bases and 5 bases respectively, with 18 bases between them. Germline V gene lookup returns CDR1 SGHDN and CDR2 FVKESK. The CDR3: CASSRNTGLLNEQYF. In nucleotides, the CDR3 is TGTGCCAGCAGCCGAAACACAGGACTACTTAACGAGCAGTACTTC.

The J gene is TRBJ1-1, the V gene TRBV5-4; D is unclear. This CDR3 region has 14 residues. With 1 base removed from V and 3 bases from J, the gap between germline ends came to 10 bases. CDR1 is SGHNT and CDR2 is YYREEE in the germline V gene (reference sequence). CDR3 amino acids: CASSLSPGDTEAFF. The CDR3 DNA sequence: TGTGCCAGCAGCTTGAGTCCGGGCGACACTGAAGCTTTCTTT.

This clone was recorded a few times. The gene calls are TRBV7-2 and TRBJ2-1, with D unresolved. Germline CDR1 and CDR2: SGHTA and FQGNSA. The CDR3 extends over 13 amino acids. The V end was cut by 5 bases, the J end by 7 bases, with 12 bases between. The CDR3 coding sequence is TGTGCCAGCAGCATTTTTCGTGTTAATGAGCAGTTCTTC. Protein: CASSIFRVNEQFF.

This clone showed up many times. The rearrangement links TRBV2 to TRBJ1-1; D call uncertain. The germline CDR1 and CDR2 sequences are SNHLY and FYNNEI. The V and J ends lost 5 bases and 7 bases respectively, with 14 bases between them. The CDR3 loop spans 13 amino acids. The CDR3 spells CASSTNRVHEAFF. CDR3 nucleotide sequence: TGTGCCAGCAGTACCAACCGTGTTCATGAAGCTTTCTTT.

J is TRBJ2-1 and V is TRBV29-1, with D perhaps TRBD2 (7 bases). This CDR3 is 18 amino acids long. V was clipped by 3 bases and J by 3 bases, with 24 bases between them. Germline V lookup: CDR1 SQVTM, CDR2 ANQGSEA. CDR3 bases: TGCAGCGTTGACGATCCCACCAGGGGAGGGAGGCTCTACAATGAGCAGTTCTTC. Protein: CSVDDPTRGGRLYNEQFF.

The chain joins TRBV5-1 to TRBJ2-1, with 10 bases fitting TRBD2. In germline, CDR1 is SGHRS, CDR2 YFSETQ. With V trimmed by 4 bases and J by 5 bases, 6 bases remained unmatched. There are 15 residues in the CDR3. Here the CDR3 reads CASSPQGTSDNEQFF. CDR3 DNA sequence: TGCGCCAGCAGCCCGCAGGGGACTAGCGACAATGAGCAGTTCTTC.

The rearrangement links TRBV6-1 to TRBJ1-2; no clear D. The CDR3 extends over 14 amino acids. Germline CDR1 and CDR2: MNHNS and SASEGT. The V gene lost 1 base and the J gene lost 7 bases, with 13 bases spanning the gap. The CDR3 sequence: CASSEVRTSFGYTF. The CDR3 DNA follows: TGTGCCAGCAGTGAAGTAAGGACCTCATTTGGCTACACCTTC.

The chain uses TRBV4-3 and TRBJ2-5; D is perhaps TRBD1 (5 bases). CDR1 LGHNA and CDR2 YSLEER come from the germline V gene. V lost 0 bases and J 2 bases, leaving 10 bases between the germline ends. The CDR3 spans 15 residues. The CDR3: CASSQEARGQETQYF. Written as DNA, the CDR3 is TGCGCCAGCAGCCAAGAAGCTAGGGGTCAAGAGACCCAGTACTTC.

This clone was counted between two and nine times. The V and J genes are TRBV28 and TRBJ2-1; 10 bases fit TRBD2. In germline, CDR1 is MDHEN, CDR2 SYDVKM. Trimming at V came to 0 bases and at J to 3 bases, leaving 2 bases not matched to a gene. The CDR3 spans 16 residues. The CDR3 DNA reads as TGTGCCAGCAGTTTATGGTCTAGCGGGGGCTACAATGAGCAGTTCTTC. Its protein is CASSLWSSGGYNEQFF.

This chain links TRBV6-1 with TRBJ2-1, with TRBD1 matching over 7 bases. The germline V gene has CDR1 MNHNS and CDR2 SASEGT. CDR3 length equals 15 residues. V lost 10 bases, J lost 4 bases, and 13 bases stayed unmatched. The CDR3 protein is CATARDRDRYNEQFF. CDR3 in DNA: TGTGCCACAGCCCGAGACCGGGACAGATACAATGAGCAGTTCTTC.

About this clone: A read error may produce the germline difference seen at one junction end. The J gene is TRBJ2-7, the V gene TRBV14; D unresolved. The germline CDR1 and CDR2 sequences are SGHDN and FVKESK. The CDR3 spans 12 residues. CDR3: CASSLNSYKQYF. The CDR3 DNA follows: TGTGCCAGCAGCCTAAACTCCTACAAGCAGTACTTC.

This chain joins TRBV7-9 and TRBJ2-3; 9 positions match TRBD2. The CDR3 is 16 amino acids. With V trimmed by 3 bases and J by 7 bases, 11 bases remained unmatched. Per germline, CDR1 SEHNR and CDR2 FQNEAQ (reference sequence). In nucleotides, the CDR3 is TGTGCCAGCAGCTTTATAGCGGGAGAGATCGCGAATACGCAGTATTTT. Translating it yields CASSFIAGEIANTQYF.

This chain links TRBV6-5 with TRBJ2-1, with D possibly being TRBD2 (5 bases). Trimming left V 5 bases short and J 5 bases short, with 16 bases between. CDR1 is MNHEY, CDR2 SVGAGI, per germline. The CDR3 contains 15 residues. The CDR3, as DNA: TGTGCCAGCAGTCCCCGCCTCTTCGGGAACAATGAGCAGTTCTTC. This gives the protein CASSPRLFGNNEQFF.

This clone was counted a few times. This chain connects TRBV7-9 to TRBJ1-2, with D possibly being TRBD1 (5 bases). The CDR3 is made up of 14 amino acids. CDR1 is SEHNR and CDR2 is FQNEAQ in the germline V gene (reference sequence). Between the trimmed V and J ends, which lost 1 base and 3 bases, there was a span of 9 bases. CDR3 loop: CASSLVGPDYGYTF. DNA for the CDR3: TGTGCCAGCAGCTTAGTGGGGCCCGACTATGGCTACACCTTC.

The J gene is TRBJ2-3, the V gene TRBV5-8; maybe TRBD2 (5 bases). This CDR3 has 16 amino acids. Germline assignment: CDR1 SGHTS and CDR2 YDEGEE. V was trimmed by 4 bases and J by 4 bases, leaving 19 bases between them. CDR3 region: CASSPRLAPPPDTQYF. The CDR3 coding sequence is TGTGCCAGCAGCCCGCGGCTAGCACCCCCCCCAGATACGCAGTATTTT.

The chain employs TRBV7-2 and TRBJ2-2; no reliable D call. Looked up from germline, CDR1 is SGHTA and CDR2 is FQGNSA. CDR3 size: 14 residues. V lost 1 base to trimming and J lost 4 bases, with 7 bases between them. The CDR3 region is CASSLEWSTGELFF. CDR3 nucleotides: TGTGCCAGCAGCTTAGAATGGAGCACCGGGGAGCTGTTTTTT. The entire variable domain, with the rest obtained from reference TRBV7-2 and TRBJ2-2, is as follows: GAGVSQSPSNKVTEKGKDVELRCDPISGHTALYWYRQSLGQGLEFLIYFQGNSAPDKSGLPSDRFSAERTGGSVSTLTIQRTQQEDSAVYLCASSLEWSTGELFFGEGSRLTVL.

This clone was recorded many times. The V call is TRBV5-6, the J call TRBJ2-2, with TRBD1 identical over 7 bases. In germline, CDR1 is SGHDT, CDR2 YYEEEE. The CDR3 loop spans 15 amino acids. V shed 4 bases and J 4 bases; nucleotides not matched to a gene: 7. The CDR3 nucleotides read TGTGCCAGCAGCCGTCCGACAGGGTCCACCGGGGAGCTGTTTTTT. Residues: CASSRPTGSTGELFF.

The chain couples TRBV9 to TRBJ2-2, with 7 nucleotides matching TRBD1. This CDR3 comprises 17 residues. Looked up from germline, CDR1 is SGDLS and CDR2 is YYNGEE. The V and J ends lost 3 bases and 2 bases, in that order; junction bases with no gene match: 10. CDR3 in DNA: TGTGCCAGCAGCGGCAGACAGGGTCGCCGAAACACCGGGGAGCTGTTTTTT. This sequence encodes CASSGRQGRRNTGELFF. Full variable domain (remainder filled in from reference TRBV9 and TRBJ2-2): DSGVTQTPKHLITATGQRVTLRCSPRSGDLSVYWYQQSLDQGLQFLIQYYNGEERAKGNILERFSAQQFPDLHSELNLSSLELGDSALYFCASSGRQGRRNTGELFFGEGSRLTVL.